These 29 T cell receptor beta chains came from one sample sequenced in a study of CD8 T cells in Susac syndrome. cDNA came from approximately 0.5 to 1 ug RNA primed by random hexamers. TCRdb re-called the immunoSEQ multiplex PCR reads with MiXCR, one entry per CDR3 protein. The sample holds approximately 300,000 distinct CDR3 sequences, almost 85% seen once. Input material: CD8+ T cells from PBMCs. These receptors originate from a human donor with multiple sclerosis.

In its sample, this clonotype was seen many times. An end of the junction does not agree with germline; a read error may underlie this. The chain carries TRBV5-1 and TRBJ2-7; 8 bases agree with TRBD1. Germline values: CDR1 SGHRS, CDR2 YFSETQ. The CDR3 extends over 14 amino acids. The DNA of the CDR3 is TGTGCCAGCAGCTTAGGACAGGGACCCTACGAGCAGTACTTC. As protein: CASSLGQGPYEQYF.

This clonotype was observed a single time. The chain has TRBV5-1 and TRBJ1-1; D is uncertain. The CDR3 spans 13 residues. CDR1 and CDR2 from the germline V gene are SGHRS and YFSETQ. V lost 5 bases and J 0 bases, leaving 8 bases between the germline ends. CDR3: CASRNSMNTEAFF. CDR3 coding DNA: TGCGCCAGCAGAAACTCCATGAACACTGAAGCTTTCTTT.

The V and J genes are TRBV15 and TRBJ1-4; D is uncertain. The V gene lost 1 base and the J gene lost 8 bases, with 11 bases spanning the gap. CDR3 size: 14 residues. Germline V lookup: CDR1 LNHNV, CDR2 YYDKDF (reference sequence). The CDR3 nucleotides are TGTGCCACCAGCAGAGTCCGAGGAGAGGAAAAACTGTTTTTT. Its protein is CATSRVRGEEKLFF.

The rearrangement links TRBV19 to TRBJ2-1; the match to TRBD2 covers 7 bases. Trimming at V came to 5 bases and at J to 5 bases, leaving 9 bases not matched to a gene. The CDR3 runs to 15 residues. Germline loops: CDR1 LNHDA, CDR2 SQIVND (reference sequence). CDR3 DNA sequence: TGTGCCAGTAGTCCGCTGGCGGGAGTGAACAATGAGCAGTTCTTC. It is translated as CASSPLAGVNNEQFF.

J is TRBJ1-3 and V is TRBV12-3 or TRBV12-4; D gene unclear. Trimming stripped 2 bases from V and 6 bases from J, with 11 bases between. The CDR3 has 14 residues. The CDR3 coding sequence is TGTGCCAGCAGTTTAACAGAGATATCAAACACCATATATTTT. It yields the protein CASSLTEISNTIYF.

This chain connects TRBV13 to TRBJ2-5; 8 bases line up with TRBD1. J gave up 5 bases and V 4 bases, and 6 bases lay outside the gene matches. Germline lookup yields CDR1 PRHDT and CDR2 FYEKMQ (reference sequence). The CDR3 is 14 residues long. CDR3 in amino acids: CASSSGQGVETQYF. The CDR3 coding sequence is TGTGCCAGCAGCTCCGGACAGGGTGTCGAGACCCAGTACTTC.

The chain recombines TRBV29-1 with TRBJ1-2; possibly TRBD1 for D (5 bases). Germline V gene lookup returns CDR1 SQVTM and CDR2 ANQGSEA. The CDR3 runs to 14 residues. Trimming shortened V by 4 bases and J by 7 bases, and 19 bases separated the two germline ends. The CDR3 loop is CSVGGGGVAPGYTF. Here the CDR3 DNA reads TGCAGCGTTGGAGGTGGGGGAGTAGCCCCTGGCTACACCTTC.

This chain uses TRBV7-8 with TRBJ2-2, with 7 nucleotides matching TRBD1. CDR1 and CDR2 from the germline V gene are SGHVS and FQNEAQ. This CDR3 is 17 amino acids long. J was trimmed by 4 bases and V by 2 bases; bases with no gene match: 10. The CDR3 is CASSLRATGASTGELFF. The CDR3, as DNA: TGTGCCAGCAGCTTAAGGGCAACAGGGGCCAGCACCGGGGAGCTGTTTTTT.

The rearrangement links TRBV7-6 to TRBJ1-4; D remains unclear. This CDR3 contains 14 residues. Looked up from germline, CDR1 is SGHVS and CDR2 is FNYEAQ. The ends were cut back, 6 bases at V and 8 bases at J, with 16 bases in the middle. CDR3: CASSPEAGLEKLFF. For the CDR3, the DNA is TGTGCCAGCAGTCCCGAGGCGGGGTTGGAAAAACTGTTTTTT. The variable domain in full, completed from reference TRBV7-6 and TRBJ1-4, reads GAGVSQSPRYKVTKRGQDVALRCDPISGHVSLYWYRQALGQGPEFLTYFNYEAQQDKSGLPNDRFSAERPEGSISTLTIQRTEQRDSAMYRCASSPEAGLEKLFFGSGTQLSVL.

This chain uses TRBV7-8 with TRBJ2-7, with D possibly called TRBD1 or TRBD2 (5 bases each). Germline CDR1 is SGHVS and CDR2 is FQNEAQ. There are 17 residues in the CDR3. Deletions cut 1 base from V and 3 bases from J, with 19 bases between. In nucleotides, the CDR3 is TGTGCCAGCAGCTTAGAACCCTTGGGACCGGTAGGCTACGAGCAGTACTTC. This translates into CASSLEPLGPVGYEQYF.

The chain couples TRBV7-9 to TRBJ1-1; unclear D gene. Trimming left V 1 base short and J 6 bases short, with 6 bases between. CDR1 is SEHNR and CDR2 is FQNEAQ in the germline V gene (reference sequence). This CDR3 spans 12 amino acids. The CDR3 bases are TGTGCCAGCAGCTTAGACTCCCCTGAAGCTTTCTTT. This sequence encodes CASSLDSPEAFF. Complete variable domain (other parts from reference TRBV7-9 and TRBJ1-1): DTGVSQNPRHKITKRGQNVTFRCDPISEHNRLYWYRQTLGQGPEFLTYFQNEAQLEKSRLLSDRFSAERPKGSFSTLEIQRTEQGDSAMYLCASSLDSPEAFFGQGTRLTVV.

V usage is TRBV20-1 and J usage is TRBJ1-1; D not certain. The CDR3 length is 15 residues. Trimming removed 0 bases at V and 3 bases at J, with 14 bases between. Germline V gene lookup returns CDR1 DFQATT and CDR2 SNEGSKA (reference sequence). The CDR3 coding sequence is TGCAGTGCTAGAGATAGGCGCCAGGAGTACACTGAAGCTTTCTTT. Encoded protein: CSARDRRQEYTEAFF.

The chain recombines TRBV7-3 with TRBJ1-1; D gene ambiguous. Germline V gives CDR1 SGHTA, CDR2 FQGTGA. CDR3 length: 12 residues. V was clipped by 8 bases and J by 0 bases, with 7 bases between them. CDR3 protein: CASGNVNTEAFF. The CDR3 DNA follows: TGTGCCAGCGGGAATGTGAACACTGAAGCTTTCTTT.

CDR3 sequence reads: CASSYSIGRSYEQYF. The CDR3 coding sequence is TGTGCCAGCAGTTACTCGATCGGGCGCTCCTACGAGCAGTACTTC. The rearrangement uses TRBV6-6 and TRBJ2-7; unclear D gene. Germline CDR1 MNHNY, CDR2 SVGAGI (reference sequence). Trimming removed 0 bases from V and 0 bases from J, with 9 bases in between. This CDR3 spans 15 amino acids.

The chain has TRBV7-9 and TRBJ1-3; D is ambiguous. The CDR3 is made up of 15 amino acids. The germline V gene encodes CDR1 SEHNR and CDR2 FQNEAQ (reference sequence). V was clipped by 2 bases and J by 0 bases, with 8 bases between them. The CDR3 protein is CASSLPRISGNTIYF. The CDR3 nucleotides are TGTGCCAGCAGCTTACCCCGAATCTCTGGAAACACCATATATTTT.

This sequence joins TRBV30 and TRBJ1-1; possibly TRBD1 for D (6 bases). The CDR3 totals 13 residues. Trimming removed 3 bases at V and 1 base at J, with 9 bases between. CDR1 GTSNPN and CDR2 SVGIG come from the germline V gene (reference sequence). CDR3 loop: CAWRVDRNTEAFF. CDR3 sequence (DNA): TGTGCCTGGAGGGTGGACAGGAACACTGAAGCTTTCTTT.

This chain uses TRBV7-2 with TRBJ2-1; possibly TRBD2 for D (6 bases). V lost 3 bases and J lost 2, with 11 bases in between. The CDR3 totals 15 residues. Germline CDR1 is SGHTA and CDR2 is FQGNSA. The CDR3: CASSFIGSTYNEQFF. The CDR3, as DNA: TGTGCCAGCAGCTTTATCGGGAGTACCTACAATGAGCAGTTCTTC. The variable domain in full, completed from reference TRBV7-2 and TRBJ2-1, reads GAGVSQSPSNKVTEKGKDVELRCDPISGHTALYWYRQSLGQGLEFLIYFQGNSAPDKSGLPSDRFSAERTGGSVSTLTIQRTQQEDSAVYLCASSFIGSTYNEQFFGPGTRLTVL.

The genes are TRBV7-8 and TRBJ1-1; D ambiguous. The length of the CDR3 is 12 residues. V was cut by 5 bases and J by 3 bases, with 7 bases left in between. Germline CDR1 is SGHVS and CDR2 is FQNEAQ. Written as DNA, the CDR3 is TGTGCCAGCAGCCTGTCCCACACTGAAGCTTTCTTT. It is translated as CASSLSHTEAFF.

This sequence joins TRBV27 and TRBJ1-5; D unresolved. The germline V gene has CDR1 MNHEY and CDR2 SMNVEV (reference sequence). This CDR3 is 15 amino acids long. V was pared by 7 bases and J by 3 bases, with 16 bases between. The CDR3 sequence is CASKKDTGSNQPQHF. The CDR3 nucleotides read TGTGCCAGCAAAAAAGATACGGGGTCCAATCAGCCCCAGCATTTT.

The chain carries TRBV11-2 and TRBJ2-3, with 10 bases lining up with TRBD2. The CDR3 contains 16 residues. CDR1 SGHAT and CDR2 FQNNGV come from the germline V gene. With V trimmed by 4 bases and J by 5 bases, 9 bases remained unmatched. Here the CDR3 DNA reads TGTGCCAGCAGCTCCCTCCTAGCGGGAGAAATAGATACGCAGTATTTT. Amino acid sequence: CASSSLLAGEIDTQYF. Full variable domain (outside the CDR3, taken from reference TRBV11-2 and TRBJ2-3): EAGVAQSPRYKIIEKRQSVAFWCNPISGHATLYWYQQILGQGPKLLIQFQNNGVVDDSQLPKDRFSAERLKGVDSTLKIQPAKLEDSAVYLCASSSLLAGEIDTQYFGPGTRLTVL.

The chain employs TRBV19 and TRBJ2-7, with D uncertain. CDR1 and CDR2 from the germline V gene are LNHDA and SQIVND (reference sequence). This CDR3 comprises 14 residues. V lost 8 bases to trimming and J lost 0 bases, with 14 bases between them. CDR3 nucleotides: TGTGCCAGTGGTGGGCCAGACAACTCCTACGAGCAGTACTTC. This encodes CASGGPDNSYEQYF.

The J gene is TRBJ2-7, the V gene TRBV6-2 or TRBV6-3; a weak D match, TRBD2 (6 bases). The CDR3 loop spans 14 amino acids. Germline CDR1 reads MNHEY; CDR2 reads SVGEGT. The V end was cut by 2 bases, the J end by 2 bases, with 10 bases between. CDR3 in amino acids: CASSYGGATYEQYF. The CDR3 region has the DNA TGTGCCAGCAGTTACGGCGGGGCAACCTACGAGCAGTACTTC.

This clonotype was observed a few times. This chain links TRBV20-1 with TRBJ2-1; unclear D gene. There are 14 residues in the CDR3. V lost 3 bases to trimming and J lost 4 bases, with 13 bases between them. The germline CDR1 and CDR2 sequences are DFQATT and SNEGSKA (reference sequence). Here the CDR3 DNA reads TGCAGTGCTAGTCCCCTGACCGGATACAATGAGCAGTTCTTC. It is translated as CSASPLTGYNEQFF.

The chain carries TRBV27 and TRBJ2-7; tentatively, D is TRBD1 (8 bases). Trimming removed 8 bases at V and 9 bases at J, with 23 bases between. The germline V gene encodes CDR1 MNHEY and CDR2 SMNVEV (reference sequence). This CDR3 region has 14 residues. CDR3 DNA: TGTGCCAGCGGGGGAGGGACAGGATTACCTAGGCAGTACTTC. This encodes CASGGGTGLPRQYF.

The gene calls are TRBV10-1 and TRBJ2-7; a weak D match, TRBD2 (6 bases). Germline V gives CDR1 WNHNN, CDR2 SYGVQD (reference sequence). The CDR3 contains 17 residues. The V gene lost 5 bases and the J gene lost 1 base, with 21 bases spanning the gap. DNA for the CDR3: TGCGCCAGCAGTTCCTTAGGTACGGGGGACGGATCCTACGAGCAGTACTTC. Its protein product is CASSSLGTGDGSYEQYF.

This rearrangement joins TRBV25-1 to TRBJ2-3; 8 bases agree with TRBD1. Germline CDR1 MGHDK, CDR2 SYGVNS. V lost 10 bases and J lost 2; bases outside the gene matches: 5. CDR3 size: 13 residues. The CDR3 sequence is CAIGQGITDTQYF. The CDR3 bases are TGTGCCATCGGACAGGGTATCACAGATACGCAGTATTTT.

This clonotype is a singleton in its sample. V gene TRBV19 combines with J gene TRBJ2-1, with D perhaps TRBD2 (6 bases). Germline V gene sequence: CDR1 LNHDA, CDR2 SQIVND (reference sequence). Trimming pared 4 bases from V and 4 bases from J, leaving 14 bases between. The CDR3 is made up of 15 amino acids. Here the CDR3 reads CASSTQPAGYNEQFF. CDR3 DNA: TGTGCCAGTAGTACCCAGCCAGCGGGTTACAATGAGCAGTTCTTC.

The CDR3 sequence: CASRLGTFYGYTF. As DNA, the CDR3 is TGTGCCAGCAGGCTCGGGACGTTCTATGGCTACACCTTC. The gene calls are TRBV27 and TRBJ1-2; weak D call: TRBD1 (5 bases). CDR1 and CDR2 from the germline V gene are MNHEY and SMNVEV (reference sequence). V shed 6 bases and J shed 4 bases, with 12 bases lying between them. CDR3 length: 13 amino acids.

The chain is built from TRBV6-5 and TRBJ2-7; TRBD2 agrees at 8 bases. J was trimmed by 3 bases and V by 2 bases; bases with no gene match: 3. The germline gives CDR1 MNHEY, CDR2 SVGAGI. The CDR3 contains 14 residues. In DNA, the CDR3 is TGTGCCAGCAGTTACGCGGGAGGCCTCTACGAGCAGTACTTC. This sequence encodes CASSYAGGLYEQYF.